This TCR beta chain comes out of a study of OX40 agonist ivuxolimab in advanced cancers. On the study more broadly: In three patients, partial responses were observed, one with hepatocellular carcinoma and two with cutaneous melanoma. Study-level results: At 0.1 to 3.0 mg/kg and by week 6, CD4+ and CD8+ T cells in the blood had expanded clonally.

The CDR3 contains 14 residues. Germline CDR1 reads SGHDN; CDR2 reads FVKESK. V lost 4 bases, J lost 6 bases, and 16 bases lay in between. Worth noting for this clone: Its antigen is as yet unknown. It may be a read error: a sequence one base away is much more abundant. In the same sample, other DNA sequences code for this CDR3.

The table came from immunoSEQ multiplex PCR; TCRdb's copy has only in-frame clones and leaves some out. The sample contains fewer than 80,000 clones, 80% to 90% of which appear only once. The chain couples TRBV14 to TRBJ2-7; D remains unclear. The material sequenced was CD4+ or CD8+ T cells sorted from blood, taken in a trial of the OX40 agonist ivuxolimab. The source is an adult with an advanced solid tumor such as melanoma, head and neck, liver or kidney cancer. The CDR3 DNA reads TGTGCCAGCAGCCCCACCTTTGGAATTGGCGAGCAGTACTTC. Encoded protein: CASSPTFGIGEQYF.